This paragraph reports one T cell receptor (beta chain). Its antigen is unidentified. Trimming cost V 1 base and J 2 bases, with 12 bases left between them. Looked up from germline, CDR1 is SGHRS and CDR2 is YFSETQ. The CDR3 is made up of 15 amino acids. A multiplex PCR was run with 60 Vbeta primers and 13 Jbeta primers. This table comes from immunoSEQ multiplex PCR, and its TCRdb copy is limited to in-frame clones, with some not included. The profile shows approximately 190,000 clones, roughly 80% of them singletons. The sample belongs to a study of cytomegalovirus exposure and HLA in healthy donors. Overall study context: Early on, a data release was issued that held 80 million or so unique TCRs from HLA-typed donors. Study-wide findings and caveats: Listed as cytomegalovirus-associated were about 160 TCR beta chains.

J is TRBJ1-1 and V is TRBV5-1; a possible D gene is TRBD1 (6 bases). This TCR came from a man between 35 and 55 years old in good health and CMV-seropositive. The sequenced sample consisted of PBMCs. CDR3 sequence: CASSLFGGRNTEAFF. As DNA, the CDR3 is TGCGCCAGCAGCTTGTTCGGGGGGCGCAACACTGAAGCTTTCTTT.